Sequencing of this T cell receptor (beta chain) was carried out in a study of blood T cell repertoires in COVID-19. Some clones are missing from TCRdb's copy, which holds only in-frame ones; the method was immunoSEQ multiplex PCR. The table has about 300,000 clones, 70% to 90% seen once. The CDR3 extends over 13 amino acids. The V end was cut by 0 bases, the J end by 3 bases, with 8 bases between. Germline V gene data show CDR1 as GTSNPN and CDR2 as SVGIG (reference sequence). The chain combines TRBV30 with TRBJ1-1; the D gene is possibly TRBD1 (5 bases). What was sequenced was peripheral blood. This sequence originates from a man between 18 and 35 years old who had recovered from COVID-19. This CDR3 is CAWSVGGDTEAFF. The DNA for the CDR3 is TGTGCCTGGAGTGTAGGAGGGGACACTGAAGCTTTCTTT.